The 31 T cell receptor beta chains given below trace back to one sample, sequenced in a study of blood T cell repertoires in COVID-19. Using immunoSEQ multiplex PCR, the repertoire was profiled, and TCRdb retains in-frame clones only, with some absent. The table shows approximately 300,000 clones, with approximately 88% occurring only once. The sequencing sample was made of PBMCs or T cells enriched from blood (not recorded which). The receptors derive from a man aged 55 to 70 who had recovered from COVID-19.

V is TRBV4-1 and J is TRBJ1-4; D remains ambiguous. Germline CDR1 and CDR2: MGHRA and YSYEKL. The germline V and J ends were trimmed by 7 bases and 5 bases, with 11 bases remaining between them. The CDR3 sequence is 13 residues long. Here the CDR3 reads CASNDIPNEKLFF. In DNA, the CDR3 is TGCGCCAGCAACGACATCCCCAATGAAAAACTGTTTTTT.

V is TRBV7-6 and J is TRBJ2-1; TRBD2 matches 11 bases. The ends lost 1 base at V and 7 bases at J; junction bases unmatched: 3. CDR1 SGHVS and CDR2 FNYEAQ come from the germline V gene. The CDR3 runs to 15 residues. As DNA, the CDR3 is TGTGCCAGCAGCTTAGTGGCTAGCGGGAGGAATGAGCAGTTCTTC. Its translation is CASSLVASGRNEQFF.

DNA for the CDR3: TGTGCCAGCATTCGAGACAGGGGCACTGAAGCTTTCTTT. Residues: CASIRDRGTEAFF. The chain has TRBV12-3 or TRBV12-4 and TRBJ1-1, with TRBD1 identical over 8 bases. V gave up 7 bases and J gave up 4 bases; unmatched junction bases: 5. The CDR3 spans 13 residues.

This chain links TRBV19 with TRBJ2-5; 9 positions match TRBD1. CDR3 length: 14 amino acids. The junction had 5 bases not matched to a gene; V was cut back by 4 bases and J by 5 bases. CDR1 is LNHDA, CDR2 SQIVND, per germline (reference sequence). The CDR3 region has the DNA TGTGCCAGTAGTAAGGGGACAGGGTTTGAGACCCAGTACTTC. This gives the protein CASSKGTGFETQYF.

The V and J genes are TRBV29-1 and TRBJ2-3, with 7 bases aligning to TRBD1. Trimming at V came to 8 bases and at J to 4 bases, leaving 6 bases not matched to a gene. Per germline, CDR1 SQVTM and CDR2 ANQGSEA. This CDR3 spans 12 amino acids. This chain's CDR3 is CSWIGGPDTQYF. The CDR3 region has the DNA TGCAGCTGGATAGGGGGCCCAGATACGCAGTATTTT.

The chain uses TRBV7-2 and TRBJ2-2, with TRBD2 identical over 7 bases. Looked up from germline, CDR1 is SGHTA and CDR2 is FQGNSA. Losses at the gene ends were 5 bases for V and 4 bases for J; bases not matched to a gene: 7. The CDR3 is made up of 15 amino acids. This CDR3 is CASSPGTTSTGELFF. In DNA form, the CDR3 reads TGTGCCAGCAGCCCCGGGACTACCTCCACCGGGGAGCTGTTTTTT. Looking up the rest from reference TRBV7-2 and TRBJ2-2 gives the full variable domain: GAGVSQSPSNKVTEKGKDVELRCDPISGHTALYWYRQSLGQGLEFLIYFQGNSAPDKSGLPSDRFSAERTGGSVSTLTIQRTQQEDSAVYLCASSPGTTSTGELFFGEGSRLTVL.

This clone came up once. The CDR3 bases are TGTGCCAGCAGTATCCGACTAGCGGGAGTCTCCTACAATGAGCAGTTCTTC. Translated: CASSIRLAGVSYNEQFF. This rearrangement joins TRBV27 to TRBJ2-1, with TRBD2 matching over 12 bases. The V gene's germline CDR1 is MNHEY and CDR2 SMNVEV (reference sequence). The CDR3 spans 17 residues. Trimming at V came to 5 bases and at J to 0 bases, leaving 5 bases not matched to a gene.

The chain couples TRBV5-4 to TRBJ2-7; TRBD2 matches 10 bases. The CDR3 is 15 residues long. Germline V lookup: CDR1 SGHNT, CDR2 YYREEE (reference sequence). With 4 bases clipped from V and 4 bases from J, the junction kept 8 bases outside the gene matches. The CDR3 spells CASSQLAGAPYEQYF. DNA for the CDR3: TGTGCCAGCAGCCAGCTAGCGGGAGCCCCATACGAGCAGTACTTC.

This clone has more than one count but fewer than ten. The chain uses TRBV7-9 and TRBJ2-7, with TRBD2 matching over 8 bases. CDR3 size: 16 residues. Trimming at V came to 4 bases and at J to 0 bases, leaving 8 bases not matched to a gene. CDR1 and CDR2 (germline): SEHNR, FQNEAQ (reference sequence). The CDR3 DNA reads as TGTGCCAGCAGCTCCCACCGACTAGCGTCCTCCTACGAGCAGTACTTC. As protein: CASSSHRLASSYEQYF.

The J gene is TRBJ2-7, the V gene TRBV27, with TRBD1 matching over 8 bases. V lost 7 bases to trimming and J lost 2 bases; unmatched junction nucleotides: 7. The CDR3 has 14 amino acids. The V gene's germline CDR1 is MNHEY and CDR2 SMNVEV (reference sequence). The CDR3 sequence: CASKYADRAYEQYF. The DNA for the CDR3 is TGTGCCAGCAAGTACGCGGACAGGGCCTACGAGCAGTACTTC.

This CDR3 reads CASSFSPGTSLTDTQYF. The DNA of the CDR3 is TGTGCCAGCAGCTTCTCTCCCGGGACTAGCTTGACAGATACGCAGTATTTT. The V gene is TRBV5-5, the J gene TRBJ2-3, with TRBD2 matching 9 bases. The junction had 10 bases not matched to a gene; V was cut back by 2 bases and J by 3 bases. CDR1 and CDR2 from the germline V gene are SGHKS and YYEKEE (reference sequence). CDR3 length: 17 amino acids.

The chain combines TRBV7-3 with TRBJ2-1; D is possibly TRBD2 (6 bases). V lost 2 bases and J 0 bases, leaving 11 bases between the germline ends. CDR1 is SGHTA and CDR2 is FQGTGA in the germline V gene. The CDR3 has 16 amino acids. CDR3 sequence reads: CASSLFAGSSYNEQFF. CDR3 nucleotides: TGTGCCAGCAGCTTATTCGCGGGGTCCTCCTACAATGAGCAGTTCTTC. Looking up the rest from reference TRBV7-3 and TRBJ2-1 gives the full variable domain: GAGVSQTPSNKVTEKGKYVELRCDPISGHTALYWYRQSLGQGPEFLIYFQGTGAADDSGLPNDRFFAVRPEGSVSTLKIQRTERGDSAVYLCASSLFAGSSYNEQFFGPGTRLTVL.

The chain joins TRBV20-1 to TRBJ2-1, with 7 positions matching TRBD1. CDR1 is DFQATT and CDR2 is SNEGSKA in the germline V gene (reference sequence). V lost 6 bases to trimming and J lost 1 base; unmatched junction nucleotides: 12. This CDR3 is built from 16 residues. CDR3 amino acids: CSASKGAKISYNEQFF. CDR3 bases: TGCAGTGCCAGTAAGGGGGCAAAGATTTCCTACAATGAGCAGTTCTTC.

J is TRBJ1-2 and V is TRBV18; D is perhaps TRBD1 (5 bases). The CDR3 consists of 13 residues. The V end was cut by 0 bases, the J end by 4 bases, with 6 bases between. The germline gives CDR1 KGHSH, CDR2 LQKENI. CDR3 sequence: CASSPPDSYGYTF. The CDR3 region has the DNA TGTGCCAGCTCACCACCAGACAGCTATGGCTACACCTTC. Full variable domain (remainder filled in from reference TRBV18 and TRBJ1-2): NAGVMQNPRHLVRRRGQEARLRCSPMKGHSHVYWYRQLPEEGLKFMVYLQKENIIDESGMPKERFSAEFPKEGPSILRIQQVVRGDSAAYFCASSPPDSYGYTFGSGTRLTVV.

The chain has TRBV5-4 and TRBJ1-2; perhaps TRBD1 as D (6 bases). This CDR3 spans 14 amino acids. Germline V gene lookup returns CDR1 SGHNT and CDR2 YYREEE (reference sequence). V was cut by 3 bases and J by 7 bases, with 16 bases left in between. CDR3 sequence: CASSSSPGGRGYTF. In DNA form, the CDR3 reads TGTGCCAGCAGCTCCAGTCCGGGGGGCCGTGGCTACACCTTC.

The V call is TRBV5-5, the J call TRBJ1-1; TRBD1 aligns across 8 bases. CDR1 is SGHKS, CDR2 YYEKEE, per germline (reference sequence). V shed 3 bases, J shed 4 bases, and the junction held 8 bases outside the gene matches. The CDR3 is 15 residues long. CDR3 in amino acids: CASSSDRGWGTEAFF. The DNA for the CDR3 is TGTGCCAGCAGCTCAGACAGGGGATGGGGCACTGAAGCTTTCTTT.

The chain joins TRBV5-1 to TRBJ2-7; the match to TRBD1 covers 10 bases. Germline trimming cut 4 bases from V and 6 bases from J; bases unmatched to any gene: 4. The V gene's germline CDR1 is SGHRS and CDR2 YFSETQ. The CDR3 runs to 13 residues. The CDR3 protein is CASSVRDRGEQYF. The DNA for the CDR3 is TGCGCCAGCAGCGTCCGGGACAGGGGCGAGCAGTACTTC.

The chain combines TRBV5-1 with TRBJ1-5, with D hard to call. In germline, CDR1 is SGHRS, CDR2 YFSETQ. CDR3 length equals 13 residues. V was clipped by 1 base and J by 5 bases, with 7 bases between them. CDR3 sequence reads: CASSLTGDQPQHF. The DNA of the CDR3 is TGCGCCAGCAGCTTGACGGGTGATCAGCCCCAGCATTTT.

This chain links TRBV12-3 or TRBV12-4 with TRBJ1-5; tentatively, D is TRBD1 (6 bases). Trimming stripped 6 bases from V and 11 bases from J, with 14 bases between. The CDR3 spans 12 residues. The CDR3 sequence: CASSRDTTAQHF. The CDR3 DNA reads as TGTGCCAGCAGCCGGGACACGACAGCCCAGCATTTT.

This sequence joins TRBV9 and TRBJ1-2, with D possibly being TRBD1 (6 bases). This CDR3 spans 15 amino acids. Germline CDR1 SGDLS, CDR2 YYNGEE. Trimming removed 0 bases at V and 1 base at J, with 10 bases between. The CDR3 region has the DNA TGTGCCAGCAGCGTAGGGGCAGGGGTTAACTATGGCTACACCTTC. It translates to CASSVGAGVNYGYTF. The whole variable domain, remainder taken from reference TRBV9 and TRBJ1-2, is DSGVTQTPKHLITATGQRVTLRCSPRSGDLSVYWYQQSLDQGLQFLIQYYNGEERAKGNILERFSAQQFPDLHSELNLSSLELGDSALYFCASSVGAGVNYGYTFGSGTRLTVV.

The gene calls are TRBV24-1 and TRBJ2-1; 9 bases are shared with TRBD2. CDR3 length: 16 residues. The ends lost 1 base at V and 8 bases at J; junction bases unmatched: 8. Germline V CDR1 and CDR2: KGHDR, SFDVKD. The DNA for the CDR3 is TGTGCCACCAGTGATTTCACGGGACTAGCCCCCCATGAGCAGTTCTTC. It codes for CATSDFTGLAPHEQFF.

The genes are TRBV29-1 and TRBJ2-7, with D possibly matching TRBD1 (5 bases). With 2 bases removed from V and 7 bases from J, the gap between germline ends came to 18 bases. CDR1 and CDR2 (germline): SQVTM, ANQGSEA. This CDR3 is 14 amino acids long. The CDR3: CSVERGRRVGEQYF. The CDR3 region has the DNA TGCAGCGTTGAAAGGGGCCGACGGGTTGGGGAGCAGTACTTC.

V and J are TRBV28 and TRBJ2-1; D not resolved. V lost 6 bases and J 8 bases, leaving 5 bases between the germline ends. CDR1 and CDR2 from the germline V gene are MDHEN and SYDVKM. The CDR3 is 10 residues long. As DNA, the CDR3 is TGTGCCAGCAGCCACTATGAGCAGTTCTTC. It yields the protein CASSHYEQFF.

This clone was picked up one time. This chain joins TRBV6-4 and TRBJ2-3; 12 bases map to TRBD2. The CDR3 loop spans 16 amino acids. Per the germline V gene, CDR1 is MRHNA and CDR2 is SNTAGT. With 4 bases clipped from V and 2 bases from J, the junction kept 4 bases outside the gene matches. CDR3 protein: CASSGLAGEHTDTQYF. CDR3 coding DNA: TGTGCCAGCAGTGGACTAGCGGGGGAACACACAGATACGCAGTATTTT.

The chain is built from TRBV3-1 (or the pseudogene TRBV3-2) and TRBJ2-7; tentative D call: TRBD1 (6 bases). Trimming left V 1 base short and J 0 bases short, with 10 bases between. Germline V CDR1 and CDR2: LGHDT, YNNKEL (reference sequence). The CDR3 covers 15 residues. The CDR3 coding sequence is TGTGCCAGCAGCCAAGGAGGGGACAACTCCTACGAGCAGTACTTC. Protein: CASSQGGDNSYEQYF.

The V call is TRBV28, the J call TRBJ2-5, with a tentative D call TRBD2 (5 bases). V was trimmed by 4 bases and J by 5 bases, leaving 17 bases between them. There are 15 residues in the CDR3. CDR1 is MDHEN and CDR2 is SYDVKM in the germline V gene. The CDR3 spells CASSSPRAGGETQYF. The CDR3, as DNA: TGTGCCAGCAGTTCTCCCAGAGCAGGCGGGGAGACCCAGTACTTC.

The V call is TRBV24-1, the J call TRBJ1-1, with D perhaps matching TRBD1 (5 bases). The CDR3 length is 14 residues. Looked up from germline, CDR1 is KGHDR and CDR2 is SFDVKD. Trimming pared 5 bases from V and 4 bases from J, leaving 13 bases between. CDR3 protein: CATSGGGDPTEAFF. The CDR3 nucleotides read TGTGCCACCAGTGGCGGAGGGGACCCCACTGAAGCTTTCTTT.

V usage is TRBV5-1 and J usage is TRBJ2-7; TRBD1 matches 8 bases. After removal of 2 bases from V and 5 bases from J, the junction contained 6 bases not matched to a gene. The germline gives CDR1 SGHRS, CDR2 YFSETQ. The CDR3 contains 14 residues. CDR3 in DNA: TGCGCCAGCAGCTTCGGACAGGGTCGCGACGAGCAGTACTTC. This gives the protein CASSFGQGRDEQYF.

CDR3 sequence reads: CASSPYGTSGRYEQYF. CDR3 nucleotides: TGCGCCAGCAGCCCATACGGGACTAGCGGGAGATACGAGCAGTACTTC. This sequence joins TRBV5-1 and TRBJ2-7, with TRBD2 matching 14 bases. The germline V gene has CDR1 SGHRS and CDR2 YFSETQ. Trimming removed 4 bases from V and 4 bases from J; junction bases left unmatched: 7. The CDR3 totals 16 residues.

The V and J genes are TRBV19 and TRBJ2-1; TRBD2 aligns across 9 bases. The CDR3 extends over 12 amino acids. CDR1 and CDR2 from the germline V gene are LNHDA and SQIVND (reference sequence). The CDR3 region has the DNA TGTGATGATAGCGGGAGTGTAGATGAGCAGTTCTTC. The encoded protein is CDDSGSVDEQFF.

The V gene is TRBV30, the J gene TRBJ2-5, with 9 bases that match TRBD2. The CDR3 runs 14 residues. The V gene end was trimmed by 5 bases and the J gene end by 1 base; junction bases not matched to a gene: 5. Germline V gives CDR1 GTSNPN, CDR2 SVGIG (reference sequence). The CDR3 protein is CAWVSGSRQETQYF. CDR3 coding DNA: TGTGCCTGGGTTAGCGGGAGTCGCCAAGAGACCCAGTACTTC.